This T cell receptor (beta chain) was sequenced during a study of T cell clones after liver transplantation. Background on the study: TCRbeta sequencing after a pre-transplant mixed lymphocyte reaction identified graft-donor-reactive clones, later tracked in post-transplant blood. Patients counted as tolerant after at least one year off all immunosuppression, enzymes not exceeding twice normal.

Clones were sequenced by immunoSEQ multiplex PCR, and TCRdb holds only the in-frame ones, with some missing. This repertoire shows tens of thousands of clones, less than 75% found once; its top ten account for around 9.7%. Unstimulated PBMCs were sorted into CD3+CD4+ and CD3+CD8+ populations. About this clone itself: No antigen is known for it.

General study points: Rather than being deleted, graft donor-reactive T cells may have moved into the graft.

Sequences were derived from CD4+ T cells from blood, sampled at the 22-month timepoint. The TCR was taken from a human patient who received a liver transplant. Some T cells may be provided by the graft donor.

CDR3 sequence: CASSQDYRGNSNQPQHF. The CDR3 DNA reads as TGCGCCAGCAGCCAAGATTATAGGGGGAATAGCAATCAGCCCCAGCATTTT. The V call is TRBV4-1, the J call TRBJ1-5; D might be TRBD1 (6 bases). Trimming pared 0 bases from V and 0 bases from J, leaving 12 bases between. The CDR3 has 17 residues. The germline CDR1 and CDR2 sequences are MGHRA and YSYEKL.